The source of this TCR beta chain is a study of blood T cell repertoires in COVID-19 (dated by TCRdb to 2018 to 2020). Background on the whole study: Collaborator samples came from the United States, Italy and Spain and covered acute and convalescent phases of COVID-19. A de-identified subject ID, COVID-19 status, age in years and sex were almost always included in the sample metadata. The prospective study material was composed of cDNA or gDNA derived from T cells, B-cell-depleted T cells, or PBMCs. HLA class I and class II types, where available, came from metadata supplied by the sample provider rather than from assay-based typing. The repertoires were released in a freely available public database meant as a resource for research on the immune response to SARS-CoV-2. Subjects who had been exposed to COVID-19, were actively infected with it, or had recovered from it provided the deeply sampled blood TCRbeta repertoires that made up the dataset. The samples were drawn from two sources: the first 160 participants of the ongoing ImmuneRACE study, and 1,000 to 1,500 subjects contributed by 6 global collaborators. The investigation overall reported the following: How much clinical and demographic metadata was included differed by source and by participant, and the metadata was provided uncurated.

TCRbeta CDR3 regions were amplified from genomic DNA using the immunoSEQ Assay, a bias-controlled multiplex PCR. As for the authors' bioinformatics: The number of nucleated cells in each sample was estimated by amplification of reference gene primers within the assay. To quantify the absolute abundance of each unique TCRbeta CDR3 rearrangement, sequence reads were collapsed and filtered. For each sample, productive Simpson clonality was calculated as the square root of Simpson's diversity index over productive rearrangements. TCRdb's version of the immuneACCESS table is confined to in-frame rearrangements and falls short of the full clone set. An unresolved V gene accounts for under half of the shortfall where checked; the remainder is of unknown origin. Clonal size and the V and J genes are those of that table, whereas D and trimming came from the DNA. A total of about 34,000 clones appear in this sample, roughly 87% of them only once. The ten largest clones add up to approximately 19% of the sample.

On this clone: Its antigen is not yet known. Base quality data are lacking; no much larger clone is found one base away.

Collaborating institutions collected whole blood in K2EDTA tubes following their own protocols. For TCRbeta analysis, collaborator samples were shipped as frozen whole blood, as isolated PBMCs, or as DNA extracted from either sample type. What was sequenced was peripheral blood. The clonotype comes from an older man with acute or convalescent COVID-19.

The CDR3 protein: CAWSLTDTQYF. Read as DNA, the sequence is TGTGCCTGGAGTCTTACAGATACGCAGTATTTT. The receptor chain draws on TRBV30 and TRBJ2-3; the D gene assignment is ambiguous. V lost 2 bases and J lost 3 bases; the stretch between them is 3 bases long. CDR1 and CDR2, per the germline V gene (reference sequence), are GTSNPN and SVGIG. From the cysteine up to the phenylalanine, the CDR3 has a length of 11 residues. This entry keeps only the CDR3 DNA: 33 bases, framed from base 1. The variable domain in full, with residues beyond the CDR3 obtained from the reference TRBV30 and TRBJ2-3 genes, is SQTIHQWPATLVQPVGSPLSLECTVEGTSNPNLYWYRQAAGRGLQLLFYSVGIGQISSEVPQNLSASRPQDRQFILSSKKLLLSDSGFYLCAWSLTDTQYFGPGTRLTVL.